This T cell receptor (beta chain) was identified in a study of T cells in tumors after PD-1 blockade. Study-level background: Either cemiplimab 350 mg every 2 weeks or pembrolizumab 200 mg every 3 weeks was given. During anti-PD-1 treatment, some patients continued daily vismodegib 150 mg. Broader study findings: Some novel exhausted tumor clones appeared in pre-treatment blood, suggesting peripheral recruitment.

Generated by immunoSEQ multiplex PCR, the TCRdb table keeps only in-frame clones and is missing some. The repertoire holds under 75,000 clones, over 65% seen once, with about 4.4% in the top ten. The ends were cut back, 5 bases at V and 0 bases at J, with 11 bases in the middle. The CDR3 loop spans 15 amino acids. Germline V gene sequence: CDR1 SGHVS, CDR2 FNYEAQ. Input was roughly 616 ng to 6,500 ng of genomic DNA from tumor or blood. In regard to this clone: Antigen unknown.

The TCR was taken from a human donor with basal cell carcinoma. Source: PBMCs, taken after anti-PD-1 treatment. The J gene is TRBJ2-1, the V gene TRBV7-6, with TRBD1 as a possible D gene (5 bases). The CDR3 reads CASSRQTSSYNEQFF. Here the CDR3 DNA reads TGTGCCAGCAGCCGACAGACCAGCTCCTACAATGAGCAGTTCTTC.